The rows below give T cell receptor beta chains drawn from one sample of a study of shared clonotypes between healthy human individuals. Profiling relied on immunoSEQ multiplex PCR, and the TCRdb table lists in-frame clones only, not all of them. The sample records some 1 million clones, about 80% being singletons. Sample: memory CD4+ T cells sorted from blood. All receptors derive from a man between 18 and 29 years old in good health. Both conserved end residues are part of each CDR3. The D gene is left open where the match is weak. The size field is filled for only some rows; it gives once, few, many or a size class.

>TRBV10-3|few|TRBJ2-7|TRBD1
TGTGCCATCAGGGGACAGGCCGACTCCTACGAGCAGTACTTC
CAIRGQADSYEQYF
>TRBV7-6|NA|TRBJ2-5|NA
TGTGCCAGCAGCATACGAGGGGGGGAAGAGACCCAGTACTTC
CASSIRGGEETQYF
>TRBV29-1|NA|TRBJ1-1|NA
TGCAGCGGAACGACAGATAACACTGAAGCTTTCTTT
CSGTTDNTEAFF
>TRBV11-2|NA|TRBJ2-2|TRBD2
TGTGCCAGCAGCGTTAGCGGGAGAGGAACCGGGGAGCTGTTTTTT
CASSVSGRGTGELFF
>TRBV7-6|NA|TRBJ2-1|TRBD2
TGTGCCAGCAGCTTACCCCAGGGAGGGCGCAATGAGCAGTTCTTC
CASSLPQGGRNEQFF
>TRBV10-2|NA|TRBJ2-1|NA
TGCGCCAGCAACGGGGGGCCCTACAATGAGCAGTTCTTC
CASNGGPYNEQFF
>TRBV7-9|NA|TRBJ1-1|NA
TGTGCCAGCAGCCCCCAAAGGGGCAAGAACACTGAAGCTTTCTTT
CASSPQRGKNTEAFF
>TRBV18|NA|TRBJ2-1|NA
TGTGCCAGCTCACCACCGAACCGTAATGAGCAGTTCTTC
CASSPPNRNEQFF
>TRBV7-2|NA|TRBJ2-7|TRBD1
TGTGCCAGCAGCTCCCAGGGGGTCTCCTACGAGCAGTACTTC
CASSSQGVSYEQYF
>TRBV7-7|few|TRBJ1-6|NA
TGTGCTAGCAGTCCGGACTATAATTCACCCCTCCACTTT
CASSPDYNSPLHF
>TRBV13|few|TRBJ2-3|NA
TGTGCCAGCAGCCGGGGGTACACAGATACGCAGTATTTT
CASSRGYTDTQYF
>TRBV9|NA|TRBJ2-1|TRBD2
TGTGCCAGCAGCGTAGGGGTTACTAGCGCTCGGAATGAGCAGTTCTTC
CASSVGVTSARNEQFF
>TRBV6-6|few|TRBJ2-1|NA
TGTGCCAGCAGTTGGGGGGCGGGTGAGCAGTTCTTC
CASSWGAGEQFF
>TRBV12-5|NA|TRBJ2-1|NA
TGTGCTAGTGGTTTAGGCCAGTTTGGGTACAATGAGCAGTTCTTC
CASGLGQFGYNEQFF
>TRBV27|NA|TRBJ2-7|NA
TGTGCCAGCAGTTTATCCGACAGGAGCTACGAGCAGTACTTC
CASSLSDRSYEQYF
>TRBV4-3|NA|TRBJ1-5|TRBD1
TGCGCCAGCAGCCAGGGACAGGGGGGAAATCAGCCCCAGCATTTT
CASSQGQGGNQPQHF
>TRBV10-2|NA|TRBJ1-3|NA
TGCGCCAGCAGTGAGTCAGGCGGGCTCACGGGAGGAAACACCATATATTTT
CASSESGGLTGGNTIYF
>TRBV5-4|NA|TRBJ2-7|TRBD1
TGTGCCAGCAGCTTAGGACAGGTCCCCTACGAGCAGTACTTC
CASSLGQVPYEQYF
>TRBV10-3|NA|TRBJ2-1|TRBD2
TGTGCCATCAGGCATACGAGTAGCGGGATCAAGAATGAGCAGTTCTTC
CAIRHTSSGIKNEQFF
>TRBV28|few|TRBJ2-6|NA
TGTGCCAGCAGCTCTCCCCGCGGGGCCAACGTCCTGACTTTC
CASSSPRGANVLTF
>TRBV28|NA|TRBJ1-5|TRBD1
TGTGCCAGCAGTCCCAGGGACAGGGGGTTTGGTCAGCCCCAGCATTTT
CASSPRDRGFGQPQHF
>TRBV15|NA|TRBJ2-6|NA
TGTGCCACCAGCAGAGACTCTGGGGCCAACGTCCTGACTTTC
CATSRDSGANVLTF
>TRBV2|NA|TRBJ2-3|NA
TGTGCCAGCAGTGTAAGGGCAGCCTTGTCCATCATCAGCGGAACAAACACAGATACGCAGTATTTT
CASSVRAALSIISGTNTDTQYF
>TRBV29-1|NA|TRBJ2-3|TRBD2
TGCAGCTTACGTAGCGGGAGCACAGATACGCAGTATTTT
CSLRSGSTDTQYF
>TRBV7-9|NA|TRBJ2-1|NA
TGTGCCAGCAGCCCTGGTATGCAGGGGAACAATGAGCAGTTCTTC
CASSPGMQGNNEQFF
>TRBV18|NA|TRBJ1-2|NA
TGTGCCAGCTCCCCGACAGCTAACTATGGCTACACCTTC
CASSPTANYGYTF
>TRBV5-4|NA|TRBJ1-2|NA
TGTGCCAGCAGCTTGGGGACCGCTTCCAACTATGGCTACACCTTC
CASSLGTASNYGYTF
>TRBV19|NA|TRBJ1-6|TRBD1
TGTGCCAGTAGCCGAGGGACAGCTTCTAATTCACCCCTCCACTTT
CASSRGTASNSPLHF
>TRBV7-9|NA|TRBJ1-1|NA
TGTGCCAGCACCGACTCCTGGGCTTTCTTT
CASTDSWAFF
>TRBV19|few|TRBJ1-5|NA
TGTGCCAGTAGTTCCGGGACGGTTAGCAATCAGCCCCAGCATTTT
CASSSGTVSNQPQHF
>TRBV6-5|NA|TRBJ2-7|NA
TGTGCCAGCAGTTACTCGAACCCAGGGTCGGGCTACGAGCAGTACTTC
CASSYSNPGSGYEQYF
>TRBV30|NA|TRBJ1-2|TRBD1
TGTGCCTGGGGACAGGGGCAAACCGCCTATGGCTACACCTTC
CAWGQGQTAYGYTF
>TRBV10-1|NA|TRBJ1-6|TRBD1
TGCGCCAGCAGTGAATCGGGACAGACAAATTCACCCCTCCACTTT
CASSESGQTNSPLHF
>TRBV11-2|NA|TRBJ2-5|NA
TGTGCCAGCAGCTTAGTGGCGGGCTCCTTTGAGACCCAGTACTTC
CASSLVAGSFETQYF
>TRBV6-5|NA|TRBJ1-2|TRBD1
TGTGCCAGCAGTCACAGGGGGCTCGGCGATGGCTACACCTTC
CASSHRGLGDGYTF
>TRBV28|once|TRBJ2-2|TRBD1
TGTGCCAGCAGTCCCCCCGGGACAGGGAACACCGGGGAGCTGTTTTTT
CASSPPGTGNTGELFF